This entry concerns a single TCR beta chain. Its antigen is currently unknown. This specimen comes from a study of T cell responses to AZD1222 COVID-19 vaccine. Study-wide points: Of spike-specific TCRs, nearly half reportedly target regions left unmutated in variants.

Repertoires were generated with immunoSEQ multiplex PCR, while TCRdb's copy carries only in-frame clones and drops some. The data hold 150,000 to 200,000 clones, with approximately 86% observed a single time. The sample in question was peripheral blood, obtained on day 0 of AZD1222 vaccination. This TCR was sampled from an adult in good health.

CDR3 protein: CASSQDPGASGANVLTF. The CDR3 nucleotides are TGTGCCAGCAGCCAAGATCCGGGCGCCTCTGGGGCCAACGTCCTGACTTTC. This chain joins TRBV4-2 and TRBJ2-6, with unresolved D. CDR1 and CDR2 from the germline V gene are LGHNA and YNFKEQ. Trimming took off 0 bases at V and 0 bases at J, with 9 bases between the two ends. The CDR3 is made up of 17 amino acids.